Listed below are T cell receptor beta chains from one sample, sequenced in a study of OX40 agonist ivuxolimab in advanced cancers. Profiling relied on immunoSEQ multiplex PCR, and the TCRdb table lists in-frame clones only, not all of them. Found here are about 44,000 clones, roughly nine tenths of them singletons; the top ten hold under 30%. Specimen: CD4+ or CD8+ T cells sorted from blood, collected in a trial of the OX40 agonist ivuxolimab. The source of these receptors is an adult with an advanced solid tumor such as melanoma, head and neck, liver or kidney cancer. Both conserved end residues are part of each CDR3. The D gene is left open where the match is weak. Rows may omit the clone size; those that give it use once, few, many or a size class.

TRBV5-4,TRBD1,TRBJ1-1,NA,TGTGCCAGCAGCATTTACAGGGGGACGGACACTGAAGCTTTCTTT,CASSIYRGTDTEAFF
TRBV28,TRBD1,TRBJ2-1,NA,TGTGCCACCACCGGGACAGGGGGCCCGGATGAGCAGTTCTTC,CATTGTGGPDEQFF
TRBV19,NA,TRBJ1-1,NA,TGTGCCAGTAGGCAGGGTGAAGCTTTCTTT,CASRQGEAFF
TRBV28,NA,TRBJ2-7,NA,TGTGCCAGCAGTTTTCGCGGACATTACGGGCAGTACTTC,CASSFRGHYGQYF
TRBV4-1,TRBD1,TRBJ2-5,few,TGCGCCAGCAGCCAACCGGGACAGGGGAGGGTAGAGACCCAGTACTTC,CASSQPGQGRVETQYF
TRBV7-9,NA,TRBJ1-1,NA,TGTGCCAGCAGCGGTGGGACTGCGGGTATGAACACTGAAGCTTTCTTT,CASSGGTAGMNTEAFF
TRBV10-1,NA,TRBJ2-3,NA,TGCGCCAGCAGTGATGCGGACGCAGATACGCAGTATTTT,CASSDADADTQYF
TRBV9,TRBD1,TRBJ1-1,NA,TGTGCCAGCGGCACAGGGGGAAGCACTGAAGCTTTCTTT,CASGTGGSTEAFF
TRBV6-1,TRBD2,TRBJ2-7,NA,TGTGCCAGCAGTGAAGGCCCGGGGGTAGCGGGAGGCTACGAGCAGTACTTC,CASSEGPGVAGGYEQYF
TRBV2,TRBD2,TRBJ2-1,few,TGTGCCCTCTGGGAGGGGAATGAGCAGTTCTTC,CALWEGNEQFF
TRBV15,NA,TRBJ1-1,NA,TGTGCCACCAGCAGGGGATTGGCGAACACTGAAGCTTTCTTT,CATSRGLANTEAFF
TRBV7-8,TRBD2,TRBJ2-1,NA,TGTGCCAGCAGCTCGAACGTGGGACTAGCTCAAGAGCAGTTCTTC,CASSSNVGLAQEQFF
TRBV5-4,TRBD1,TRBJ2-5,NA,TGTGCCAGCAGCTTCGGACAGGGTGGCGAGACCCAGTACTTC,CASSFGQGGETQYF
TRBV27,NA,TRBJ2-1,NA,TGTGCCAGCACCCCCGGTGAAGACCCATCAAATGAGCAGTTCTTC,CASTPGEDPSNEQFF
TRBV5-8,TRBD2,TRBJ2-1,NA,TGTGCCAGCAGCTTGGCCTTGGGGGAGGGCCCTCACAATGAGCAGTTCTTC,CASSLALGEGPHNEQFF
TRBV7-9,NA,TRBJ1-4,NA,TGTGCCAGCAGCTTAGTCAGGGAGGAGGACGAAAAACTGTTTTTT,CASSLVREEDEKLFF
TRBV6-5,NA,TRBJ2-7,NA,TGTGCCAGCAGTTATGACGGCTACGAGCAGTACTTC,CASSYDGYEQYF
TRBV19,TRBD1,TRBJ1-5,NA,TGTGCCAGTAGTCCGAGCCTGGACAGGGTTACTCAGCCCCAGCATTTT,CASSPSLDRVTQPQHF
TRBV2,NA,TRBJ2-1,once,TGTGCCAGTGAACGGGACAATGAGCAGTTCTTC,CASERDNEQFF
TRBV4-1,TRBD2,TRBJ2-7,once,TGCGCCAGCAGCCAAGGAGACGGACTAGCGGGAGTCGGACAGTACTTC,CASSQGDGLAGVGQYF
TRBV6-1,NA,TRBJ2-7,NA,TGTGCCAGCGGCCGTGGGGAGCAGTACTTC,CASGRGEQYF
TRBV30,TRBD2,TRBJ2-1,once,TGTGCCTGGAGTTTTGGACTAGCGAGGACCTACAATGAGCAGTTCTTC,CAWSFGLARTYNEQFF
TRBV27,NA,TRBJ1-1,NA,TGTGCCAGCAGTATAGGGGGGTTGGACACTGAAGCTTTCTTT,CASSIGGLDTEAFF
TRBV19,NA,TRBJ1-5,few,TGTGCCAGTAGTAGTACAGGGCACCCTAATCAGCCCCAGCATTTT,CASSSTGHPNQPQHF
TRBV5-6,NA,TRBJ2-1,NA,TGTGCCAGCAGCTTGTGGGAGGCAGAGCAGTTCTTC,CASSLWEAEQFF
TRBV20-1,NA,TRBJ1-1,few,TGCAGTGCTAGTGGGGGACCGCATGGATTCTTT,CSASGGPHGFF
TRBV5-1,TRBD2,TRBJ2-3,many,TGCGCCAGCAGCGGGACTAGCGGGAGAGCAGATACGCAGTATTTT,CASSGTSGRADTQYF
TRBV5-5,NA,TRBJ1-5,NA,TGTGCCAGCAGCTCGGGAGTGGGCAATCAGCCCCAGCATTTT,CASSSGVGNQPQHF
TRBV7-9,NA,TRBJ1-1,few,TGTGCCAGCAGCTTAGCAACAGGTATGAACACTGAAGCTTTCTTT,CASSLATGMNTEAFF
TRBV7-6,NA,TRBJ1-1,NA,TGTGCCAGCAGCTTAGAGGCCGGGTTTTTGGGGAGCGGGACTGAAGCTTTCTTT,CASSLEAGFLGSGTEAFF
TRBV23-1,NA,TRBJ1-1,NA,TGCGCCAGCACAGGACGGTCTGAAGCTTTCTTT,CASTGRSEAFF